The 10 T cell receptor beta chains listed next were all sequenced from one sample in a study of glioma-infiltrating T cells after dendritic cell vaccination. The protocol was immunoSEQ multiplex PCR, while the TCRdb copy is restricted to in-frame clones and leaves out a portion. The sample has roughly 100,000 clones, 81% seen once. The sequencing used blood, collected before dendritic cell vaccination. The receptor set was obtained from a human donor with glioblastoma.

V is TRBV19 and J is TRBJ1-4, with 8 bases matching TRBD1. Germline V gene sequence: CDR1 LNHDA, CDR2 SQIVND (reference sequence). V shed 3 bases, J shed 4 bases, and the junction held 10 bases outside the gene matches. The CDR3 is 17 residues long. For the CDR3, the DNA is TGTGCCAGTAGTATCTCGGCAGGGGGCGGGAGTAATGAAAAACTGTTTTTT. It specifies CASSISAGGGSNEKLFF. Combining the CDR3 with reference TRBV19 and TRBJ1-4 gives the whole variable domain DGGITQSPKYLFRKEGQNVTLSCEQNLNHDAMYWYRQDPGQGLRLIYYSQIVNDFQKGDIAEGYSVSREKKESFPLTVTSAQKNPTAFYLCASSISAGGGSNEKLFFGSGTQLSVL.

The chain recombines TRBV7-9 with TRBJ2-7, with 7 bases fitting TRBD1. The CDR3 covers 16 residues. J lost 1 base, V lost 5 bases, and 11 bases had no gene match. Germline lookup yields CDR1 SEHNR and CDR2 FQNEAQ (reference sequence). The CDR3 DNA follows: TGTGCCAGCAGCGGTACGACAGGGAAGGGTTCCTACGAGCAGTACTTC. As protein: CASSGTTGKGSYEQYF.

The chain joins TRBV5-4 to TRBJ1-2; D gene uncertain. CDR3 length: 13 amino acids. Trimming removed 0 bases from V and 4 bases from J, with 7 bases in between. CDR1 is SGHNT, CDR2 YYREEE, per germline (reference sequence). The CDR3 loop reads CASSLADLYGYTF. CDR3 DNA: TGTGCCAGCAGCTTGGCAGATCTCTATGGCTACACCTTC. Based on the CDR3 plus reference TRBV5-4 and TRBJ1-2, the full variable domain is ETGVTQSPTHLIKTRGQQVTLRCSSQSGHNTVSWYQQALGQGPQFIFQYYREEENGRGNFPPRFSGLQFPNYSSELNVNALELDDSALYLCASSLADLYGYTFGSGTRLTVV.

The genes are TRBV5-5 and TRBJ1-4; no firm D call. V dropped 0 bases and J dropped 8 bases, with 8 bases sitting between them. The CDR3 spans 13 residues. Germline assignment: CDR1 SGHKS and CDR2 YYEKEE (reference sequence). CDR3 sequence (DNA): TGTGCCAGCAGCTTGGCCAGATTAGAAAAACTGTTTTTT. This codes for CASSLARLEKLFF.

This chain connects TRBV10-3 to TRBJ1-1; 8 positions match TRBD1. The germline CDR1 and CDR2 sequences are ENHRY and SYGVKD. This CDR3 has 14 amino acids. The V gene end was trimmed by 6 bases and the J gene end by 5 bases; junction bases not matched to a gene: 8. This chain's CDR3 is CAIRIQGVETEAFF. The CDR3 DNA sequence: TGTGCCATCAGGATACAGGGGGTAGAAACTGAAGCTTTCTTT.

As concerns this clone: A far larger clone differs by one base, so this is likely a read error. Other DNA sequences from this sample encode an identical CDR3 as well. This chain links TRBV13 with TRBJ1-1; 8 bases are a match to TRBD1. CDR1 PRHDT and CDR2 FYEKMQ come from the germline V gene (reference sequence). After removal of 5 bases from V and 3 bases from J, the junction contained 8 bases not matched to a gene. The CDR3 is 15 residues long. The CDR3 DNA sequence: TGTGCCAGCAGCCCAAGGACAGGGATGGACACTGAAGCTTTCTTT. It is translated as CASSPRTGMDTEAFF.

This chain links TRBV4-1 with TRBJ2-4; D is possibly TRBD1 (5 bases). V lost 3 bases and J lost 1, with 19 bases in between. Germline V lookup: CDR1 MGHRA, CDR2 YSYEKL. The CDR3 consists of 18 residues. Here the CDR3 reads CASSQRPFPRVAKNIQYF. DNA for the CDR3: TGCGCCAGCAGCCAGAGACCCTTTCCCAGGGTCGCCAAAAACATTCAGTACTTC.

V gene TRBV14 combines with J gene TRBJ1-1; no firm D call. V gave up 0 bases and J gave up 7 bases, with 6 bases separating them. Germline V gene sequence: CDR1 SGHDN, CDR2 FVKESK. The CDR3 length is 12 residues. Here the CDR3 DNA reads TGTGCCAGCAGCCAAGAGCAGATTGAAGCTTTCTTT. It specifies CASSQEQIEAFF.

This clone occurred once. The gene calls are TRBV5-7 and TRBJ2-7, with D maybe TRBD1 (5 bases). TRBV5-7 is an ORF, with its function uncertain. Deletions cut 0 bases from V and 4 bases from J, with 17 bases between. The CDR3 length is 16 residues. The CDR3 reads CASSLEGKAGVYEQYF. The CDR3 DNA reads TGTGCCAGCAGCTTGGAGGGGAAGGCAGGAGTTTACGAGCAGTACTTC.

The gene calls are TRBV13 and TRBJ1-2; TRBD1 matches 11 bases. Unmatched junction bases numbered 4, after V lost 3 bases and J lost 7 bases. Per germline, CDR1 PRHDT and CDR2 FYEKMQ (reference sequence). The CDR3 extends over 14 amino acids. The DNA of the CDR3 is TGTGCCAGCAGCTTCCGGACAGGGGGCACTGGCTACACCTTC. Residues: CASSFRTGGTGYTF.